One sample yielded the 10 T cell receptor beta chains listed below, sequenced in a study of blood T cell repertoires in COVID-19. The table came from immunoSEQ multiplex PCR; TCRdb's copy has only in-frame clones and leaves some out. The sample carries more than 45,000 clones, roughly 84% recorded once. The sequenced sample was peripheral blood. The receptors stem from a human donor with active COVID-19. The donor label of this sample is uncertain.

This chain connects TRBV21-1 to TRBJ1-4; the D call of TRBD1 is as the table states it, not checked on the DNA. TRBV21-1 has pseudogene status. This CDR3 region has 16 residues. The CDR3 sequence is CASSKAHFATNEKLFF. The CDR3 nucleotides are TGTGCCAGCAGCAAAGCTCATTTTGCAACTAATGAAAAACTGTTTTTT.

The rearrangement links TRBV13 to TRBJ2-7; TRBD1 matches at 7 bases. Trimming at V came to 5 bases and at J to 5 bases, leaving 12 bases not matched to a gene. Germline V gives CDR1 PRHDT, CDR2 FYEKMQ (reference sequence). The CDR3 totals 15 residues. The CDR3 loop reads CASSLRVTGFHEQYF. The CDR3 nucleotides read TGTGCCAGCAGCCTGCGAGTGACAGGGTTTCACGAGCAGTACTTC.

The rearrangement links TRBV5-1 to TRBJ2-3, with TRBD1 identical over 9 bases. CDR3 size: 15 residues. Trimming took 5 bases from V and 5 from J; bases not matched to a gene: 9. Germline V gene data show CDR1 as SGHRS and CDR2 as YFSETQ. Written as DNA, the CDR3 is TGCGCCAGCAGACAAGGACAGGGGCGGGGAGATACGCAGTATTTT. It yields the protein CASRQGQGRGDTQYF. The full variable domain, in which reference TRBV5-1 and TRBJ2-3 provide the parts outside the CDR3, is KAGVTQTPRYLIKTRGQQVTLSCSPISGHRSVSWYQQTPGQGLQFLFEYFSETQRNKGNFPGRFSGRQFSNSRSEMNVSTLELGDSALYLCASRQGQGRGDTQYFGPGTRLTVL.

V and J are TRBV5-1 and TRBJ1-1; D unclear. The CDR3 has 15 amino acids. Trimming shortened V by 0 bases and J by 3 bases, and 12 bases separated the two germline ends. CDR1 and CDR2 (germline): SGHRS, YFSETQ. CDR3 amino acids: CASSLARYSDTEAFF. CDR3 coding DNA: TGCGCCAGCAGCTTGGCTAGGTATTCGGACACTGAAGCTTTCTTT.

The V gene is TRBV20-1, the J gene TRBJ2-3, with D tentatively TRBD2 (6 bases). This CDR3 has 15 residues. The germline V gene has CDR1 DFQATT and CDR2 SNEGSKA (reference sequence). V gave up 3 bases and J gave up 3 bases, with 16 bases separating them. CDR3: CSASDVGGRTDTQYF. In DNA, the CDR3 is TGCAGTGCTAGTGACGTGGGGGGTCGGACAGATACGCAGTATTTT.

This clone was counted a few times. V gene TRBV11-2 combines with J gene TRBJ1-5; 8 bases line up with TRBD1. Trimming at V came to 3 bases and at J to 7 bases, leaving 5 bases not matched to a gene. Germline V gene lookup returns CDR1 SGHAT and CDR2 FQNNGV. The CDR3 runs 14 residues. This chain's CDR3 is CASSFGQGWQPQHF. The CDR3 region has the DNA TGTGCCAGCAGCTTCGGACAGGGATGGCAGCCCCAGCATTTT.

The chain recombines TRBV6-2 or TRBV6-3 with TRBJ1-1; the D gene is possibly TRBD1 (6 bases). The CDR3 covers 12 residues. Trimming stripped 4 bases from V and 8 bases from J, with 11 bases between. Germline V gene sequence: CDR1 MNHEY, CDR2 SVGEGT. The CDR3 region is CASSWGGIEAFF. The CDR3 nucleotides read TGTGCCAGCAGTTGGGGGGGCATAGAAGCTTTCTTT.

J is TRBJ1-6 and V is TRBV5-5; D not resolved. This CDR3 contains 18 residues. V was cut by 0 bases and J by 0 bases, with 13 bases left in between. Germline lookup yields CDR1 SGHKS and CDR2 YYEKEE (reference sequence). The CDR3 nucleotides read TGTGCCAGCAGCTTGGAGGCGAGAGCGAGCTCCTATAATTCACCCCTCCACTTT. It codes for CASSLEARASSYNSPLHF.

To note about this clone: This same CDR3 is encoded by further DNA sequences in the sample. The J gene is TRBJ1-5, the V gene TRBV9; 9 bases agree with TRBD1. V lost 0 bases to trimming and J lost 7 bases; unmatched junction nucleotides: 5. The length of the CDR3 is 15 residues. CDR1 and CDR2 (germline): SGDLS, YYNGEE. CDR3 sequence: CASSVGDRVGQPQHF. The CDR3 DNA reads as TGTGCCAGCAGCGTAGGGGACAGGGTGGGACAGCCCCAGCATTTT.

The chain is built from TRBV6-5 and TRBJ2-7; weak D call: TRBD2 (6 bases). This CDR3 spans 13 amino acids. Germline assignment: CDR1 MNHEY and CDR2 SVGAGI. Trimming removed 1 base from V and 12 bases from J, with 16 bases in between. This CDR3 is CASSYYGAGSLYF. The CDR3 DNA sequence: TGTGCCAGCAGTTACTATGGGGCGGGGTCTTTGTACTTC.